This note documents a single T cell receptor beta chain sequence. Looked up from germline, CDR1 is SGHRS and CDR2 is YFSETQ. The CDR3 sequence is 15 residues long. Trimming removed 5 bases from V and 5 bases from J; junction bases left unmatched: 12. The data originate from a study of cytomegalovirus exposure and HLA in healthy donors. PCR primers comprised 60 Vbeta and 13 Jbeta primers. Here immunoSEQ multiplex PCR was the method, and the copy in TCRdb shows in-frame clones only, minus some. The data hold around 100,000 clones, with about four fifths observed a single time. This receptor was identified in a man under 40 in good health and CMV-seropositive. The sequencing input was PBMCs. The J gene is TRBJ2-5, the V gene TRBV5-1, with 7 bases identical to TRBD1. CDR3 sequence (DNA): TGCGCCAGCAGTCCCACGGACAGCAGGGGGGAGACCCAGTACTTC. Translation: CASSPTDSRGETQYF.